The next 15 T cell receptor beta chains were all read from a single sample in a study of T cells in Graves' hyperthyroidism and ophthalmopathy. Amplified TCR beta CDR3 regions derived from RNA transcripts. First-round RT-PCR with HTBI primers amplified the TCR CDR3 region. A single record per CDR3 protein comes from TCRdb applying MiXCR to the multiplex PCR reads. The sample consists of 800,000 or so distinct CDR3 sequences, more than 30% of them appearing once. Sequenced sample: blood. These receptors originate from a young man with Graves' hyperthyroidism.

This clonotype was observed a single time. The rearrangement links TRBV5-4 to TRBJ1-5; no clear D gene. Per the germline V gene, CDR1 is SGHNT and CDR2 is YYREEE (reference sequence). The CDR3 has 15 residues. V shed 6 bases and J shed 7 bases, with 20 bases lying between them. The CDR3 sequence is CASTAPHWTEQPQHF. The CDR3 DNA sequence: TGTGCCAGCACCGCGCCTCACTGGACGGAACAGCCCCAGCATTTT.

This chain joins TRBV7-9 and TRBJ2-5; D call uncertain. This CDR3 comprises 15 residues. The V end lost 1 base, the J end lost 2 bases, and 11 bases lay between the germline ends. Looked up from germline, CDR1 is SEHNR and CDR2 is FQNEAQ (reference sequence). The CDR3 is CASSLVYQLQETQYF. The CDR3 DNA reads as TGTGCCAGCAGCTTAGTCTACCAACTACAAGAGACCCAGTACTTC.

The table lists this clonotype with many counts. The chain has TRBV29-1 and TRBJ2-7; 13 nucleotides line up with TRBD2. Trimming took 6 bases from V and 7 from J; bases not matched to a gene: 3. This CDR3 region has 12 residues. The V gene's germline CDR1 is SQVTM and CDR2 ANQGSEA. The CDR3 nucleotides read TGCAGCGTAGGACTAGCGGGAGCAGAGCAGTACTTC. This gives the protein CSVGLAGAEQYF.

DNA for the CDR3: TGCAGTGCTGTACGACTAGCGGGGGGAGAGACCCAGTACTTC. Its protein product is CSAVRLAGGETQYF. The chain recombines TRBV20-1 with TRBJ2-5; 13 positions match TRBD2. Germline loops: CDR1 DFQATT, CDR2 SNEGSKA (reference sequence). The CDR3 is made up of 14 amino acids. V dropped 5 bases and J dropped 4; count of bases not matched to a gene: 4.

The chain employs TRBV15 and TRBJ1-1; D may be TRBD1 (6 bases). The CDR3 length is 14 residues. V was clipped by 3 bases and J by 1 base, with 9 bases between them. CDR1 LNHNV and CDR2 YYDKDF come from the germline V gene (reference sequence). The DNA of the CDR3 is TGTGCCACCAGCAGCAAACAGGGGAACACTGAAGCTTTCTTT. It is translated as CATSSKQGNTEAFF.

This clonotype has ten or more counts. One end of the junction is discordant with germline, which a read error may explain. The chain combines TRBV5-1 with TRBJ1-1, with D tentatively TRBD1 (5 bases). The V gene's germline CDR1 is SGHRS and CDR2 YFSETQ. The CDR3 sequence is 13 residues long. The CDR3 nucleotides read TGTGCCAGCAGCTTAGGGGAGGGCACTGAAGCTTTCTTT. This codes for CASSLGEGTEAFF.

This clonotype was detected a few times. The gene calls are TRBV7-9 and TRBJ1-1; D is perhaps TRBD1 (6 bases). The germline V gene encodes CDR1 SEHNR and CDR2 FQNEAQ (reference sequence). Deletions cut 0 bases from V and 5 bases from J, with 13 bases between. CDR3 length: 15 residues. CDR3 in DNA: TGTGCCAGCAGCTTAGCCTACAGGGATAGGACTGAAGCTTTCTTT. Translated, it gives CASSLAYRDRTEAFF.

For this clonotype: One junction end does not reproduce the germline sequence, and a read error may be involved. The chain uses TRBV7-9 and TRBJ2-7; the D gene is possibly TRBD1 (6 bases). There are 11 residues in the CDR3. Germline V gene lookup returns CDR1 SEHNR and CDR2 FQNEAQ (reference sequence). As DNA, the CDR3 is TGTGCCAGCACCGCCGGGACACTGGGGGACTTC. It codes for CASTAGTLGDF. Complete variable domain (other parts from reference TRBV7-9 and TRBJ2-7): DTGVSQNPRHKITKRGQNVTFRCDPISEHNRLYWYRQTLGQGPEFLTYFQNEAQLEKSRLLSDRFSAERPKGSFSTLEIQRTEQGDSAMYLCASTAGTLGDFGPGTRLTVT.

Concerning this clonotype: A much larger clone sits a single nucleotide away, making a read error possible. The chain joins TRBV7-8 to TRBJ1-5; unclear D gene. The CDR3 is made up of 17 amino acids. The V end lost 6 bases, the J end lost 5 bases, and 23 bases lay between the germline ends. Germline V gives CDR1 SGHVS, CDR2 FQNEAQ. CDR3: CASRNAPIGRYDQPQHF. The DNA of the CDR3 is TGTGCCAGCAGAAACGCGCCGATAGGGCGTTACGATCAGCCCCAGCATTTT. The full variable domain, completed using reference TRBV7-8 and TRBJ1-5, is GAGVSQSPRYKVAKRGQDVALRCDPISGHVSLFWYQQALGQGPEFLTYFQNEAQLDKSGLPSDRFFAERPEGSVSTLKIQRTQQEDSAVYLCASRNAPIGRYDQPQHFGDGTRLSIL.

This clonotype was counted at least ten times. The chain carries TRBV2 and TRBJ1-2, with TRBD1 matching 10 bases. CDR3 length: 13 amino acids. Germline values: CDR1 SNHLY, CDR2 FYNNEI. Losses at the gene ends were 8 bases for V and 2 bases for J; bases not matched to a gene: 2. CDR3 loop: CASLGQGNYGYTF. The CDR3 bases are TGTGCCAGCCTGGGACAGGGGAACTATGGCTACACCTTC. The variable domain in full, with the rest retrieved from reference TRBV2 and TRBJ1-2, is EPEVTQTPSHQVTQMGQEVILRCVPISNHLYFYWYRQILGQKVEFLVSFYNNEISEKSEIFDDQFSVERPDGSNFTLKIRSTKLEDSAMYFCASLGQGNYGYTFGSGTRLTVV.

A remark on this clonotype: A read error may produce the germline difference seen at one junction end. The V and J genes are TRBV10-3 and TRBJ2-6; D is unresolved. This CDR3 region has 15 residues. Germline V gene sequence: CDR1 ENHRY, CDR2 SYGVKD. CDR3 coding DNA: TGTGCCATCGGTGAATACCACTCTGGGGCCAACGTCCTGACTTTC. It encodes CAIGEYHSGANVLTF.

This chain connects TRBV7-9 to TRBJ2-7, with TRBD1 matching over 7 bases. V shed 6 bases and J 5 bases; nucleotides not matched to a gene: 16. Germline V gene lookup returns CDR1 SEHNR and CDR2 FQNEAQ (reference sequence). The CDR3 is made up of 16 amino acids. The CDR3 reads CASSFFTGASVNEQYF. The CDR3 DNA follows: TGTGCCAGCAGTTTTTTCACAGGGGCGTCGGTCAACGAGCAGTACTTC.

Details on this clonotype: With a much larger clone just one base away, this may be a read error. The chain has TRBV5-6 and TRBJ1-1; TRBD1 aligns across 7 bases. There are 14 residues in the CDR3. The germline V gene has CDR1 SGHDT and CDR2 YYEEEE. The CDR3 nucleotides are TGTGCCAGCAGCCTGGACAGGCCGAACGCTGAAGCTTTCTTT. Encoded protein: CASSLDRPNAEAFF.

This clonotype was recorded a few times. The chain combines TRBV20-1 with TRBJ1-5, with unresolved D. The CDR3 is 14 amino acids. Germline V gene sequence: CDR1 DFQATT, CDR2 SNEGSKA (reference sequence). V lost 3 bases to trimming and J lost 0 bases, with 9 bases between them. CDR3 sequence reads: CSASWDNSNQPQHF. CDR3 bases: TGCAGTGCTAGTTGGGATAATAGCAATCAGCCCCAGCATTTT.

This clonotype was observed a handful of times. V gene TRBV12-3 or TRBV12-4 combines with J gene TRBJ1-2; D not resolved. V was clipped by 8 bases and J by 6 bases, with 16 bases between them. This CDR3 has 13 residues. The DNA of the CDR3 is TGTGCCAGCGGACCGGAGGTGGGTGATGGCTACACCTTC. Amino acids: CASGPEVGDGYTF.